This T cell receptor beta chain was profiled in a study of shared clonotypes between healthy human individuals. Across several immunoSEQ plates, the genomic DNA of each subset was split evenly. Repertoires were generated with immunoSEQ multiplex PCR, while TCRdb's copy carries only in-frame clones and drops some. The table includes 600,000 or so clones, 85% to 95% detected once. Terminally differentiated effector memory CD45RA+ cells were left out of the naive CD8 fraction, which was CD45RO-negative and positively selected for CCR7. Sequenced: naive CD8+ T cells sorted from blood. The source is a woman aged 30 to 39 in good health.

The DNA of the CDR3 is TGTGCCAGCAGCTTAGTGCGTAGGGGTGAAGATGAGCAGTTCTTC. Encoded protein: CASSLVRRGEDEQFF. The chain uses TRBV7-9 and TRBJ2-1; D possibly corresponds to TRBD1 (5 bases). The germline V gene has CDR1 SEHNR and CDR2 FQNEAQ (reference sequence). Deletions cut 1 base from V and 8 bases from J, with 15 bases between. The length of the CDR3 is 15 residues.